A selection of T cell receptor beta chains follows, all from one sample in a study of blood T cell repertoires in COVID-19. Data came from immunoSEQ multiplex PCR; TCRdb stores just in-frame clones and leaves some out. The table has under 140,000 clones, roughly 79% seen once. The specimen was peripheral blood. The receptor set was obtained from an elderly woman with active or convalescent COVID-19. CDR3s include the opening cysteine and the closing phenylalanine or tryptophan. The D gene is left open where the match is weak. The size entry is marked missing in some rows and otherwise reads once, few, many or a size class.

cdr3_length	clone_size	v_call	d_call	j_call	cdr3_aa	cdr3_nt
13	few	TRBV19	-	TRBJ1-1	CASSSSGDTEAFF	TGTGCCAGTAGTAGTTCCGGGGACACTGAAGCTTTCTTT
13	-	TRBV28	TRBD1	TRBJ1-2	CASLQGYDYGYTF	TGTGCCAGCCTACAGGGGTACGACTATGGCTACACCTTC
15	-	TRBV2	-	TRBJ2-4	CASNNKLVTKNIQYF	TGTGCCAGCAACAACAAACTAGTGACCAAAAACATTCAGTACTTC
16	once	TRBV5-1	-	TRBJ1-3	CASSSVPTASGNTIYF	TGCGCCAGCAGCTCGGTGCCGACAGCCTCTGGAAACACCATATATTTT
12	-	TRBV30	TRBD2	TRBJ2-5	CAWSWRGETQYF	TGTGCCTGGAGTTGGCGGGGGGAGACCCAGTACTTC
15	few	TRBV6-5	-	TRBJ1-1	CASSYSTRMNTEAFF	TGTGCCAGCAGTTACTCGACACGCATGAACACTGAAGCTTTCTTT
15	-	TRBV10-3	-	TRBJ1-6	CAIGRTDAVESPLHF	TGTGCCATCGGGCGGACAGACGCGGTGGAGTCACCCCTCCACTTT
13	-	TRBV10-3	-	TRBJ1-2	CAISAGITYGYTF	TGTGCCATCAGTGCAGGGATCACCTATGGCTACACCTTC
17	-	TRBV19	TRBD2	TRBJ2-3	CASSIVRLAGVTDTQYF	TGTGCCAGTAGTATAGTACGGCTAGCGGGAGTCACAGATACGCAGTATTTT
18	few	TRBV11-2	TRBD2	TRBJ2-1	CASMGRGSGRASYNEQFF	TGTGCCAGCATGGGCCGGGGTAGCGGGAGGGCCTCCTACAATGAGCAGTTCTTC
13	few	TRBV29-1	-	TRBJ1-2	CSVEDRTGYGYTF	TGCAGCGTTGAAGATCGCACAGGGTATGGCTACACCTTC
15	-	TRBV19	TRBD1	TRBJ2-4	CASSIVGGQGNIQYF	TGTGCCAGTAGTATAGTGGGAGGACAGGGAAACATTCAGTACTTC
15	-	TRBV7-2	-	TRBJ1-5	CASSLGGRPNQPQHF	TGTGCCAGCAGCTTAGGCGGAAGGCCTAATCAGCCCCAGCATTTT
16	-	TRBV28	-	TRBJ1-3	CASRGGAQAGGNTIYF	TGTGCCAGCAGGGGAGGGGCCCAGGCGGGTGGAAACACCATATATTTT
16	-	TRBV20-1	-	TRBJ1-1	CSASGPRTGGRSEAFF	TGCAGTGCTAGTGGTCCAAGAACCGGAGGACGATCTGAAGCTTTCTTT
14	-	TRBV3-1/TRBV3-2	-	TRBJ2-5	CASSLTSNGETQYF	TGTGCCAGCAGCCTGACTTCAAACGGGGAGACCCAGTACTTC
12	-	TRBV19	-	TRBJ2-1	CASRTLGDEQFF	TGTGCCAGTAGAACTCTAGGAGATGAGCAGTTCTTC
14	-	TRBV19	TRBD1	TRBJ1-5	CASSPGQGIQPQHF	TGTGCCAGTAGTCCGGGACAGGGGATTCAGCCCCAGCATTTT
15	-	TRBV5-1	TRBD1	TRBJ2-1	CASSLGTGDLSEQFF	TGCGCCAGCAGCTTAGGGACAGGAGACCTCAGTGAGCAGTTCTTC
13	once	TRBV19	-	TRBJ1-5	CASAYRVNQPQHF	TGTGCCAGTGCCTACAGGGTAAATCAGCCCCAGCATTTT
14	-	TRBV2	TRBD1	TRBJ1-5	CASSDRAGNQPQHF	TGTGCCAGCAGCGACAGGGCGGGCAATCAGCCCCAGCATTTT
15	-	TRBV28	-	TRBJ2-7	CASSLYGGSGAQQYF	TGTGCCAGCAGTTTATATGGGGGGTCGGGTGCTCAGCAGTACTTC
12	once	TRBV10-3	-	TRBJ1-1	CAISELRTEAFF	TGTGCCATCAGTGAGCTGAGAACTGAAGCTTTCTTT